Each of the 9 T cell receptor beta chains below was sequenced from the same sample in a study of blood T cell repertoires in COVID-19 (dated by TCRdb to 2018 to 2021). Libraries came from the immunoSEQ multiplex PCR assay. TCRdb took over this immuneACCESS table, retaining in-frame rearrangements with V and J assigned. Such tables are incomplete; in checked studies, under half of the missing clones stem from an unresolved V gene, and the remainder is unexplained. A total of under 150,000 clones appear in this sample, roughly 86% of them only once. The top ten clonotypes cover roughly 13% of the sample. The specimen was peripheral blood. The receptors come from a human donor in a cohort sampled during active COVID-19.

The CDR3 bases are TGTGCTAGTGGTTTGTCCCCAAGGGACAGGGTTGGCAATCAGCCCCAGCATTTT. This sequence encodes CASGLSPRDRVGNQPQHF. The V gene is TRBV12-5, the J gene TRBJ1-5, with 9 bases matching TRBD1. The germline CDR1 and CDR2 sequences are LGHNT and FRNRAP. The CDR3 spans 18 residues. V dropped 2 bases and J dropped 2; count of bases not matched to a gene: 10.

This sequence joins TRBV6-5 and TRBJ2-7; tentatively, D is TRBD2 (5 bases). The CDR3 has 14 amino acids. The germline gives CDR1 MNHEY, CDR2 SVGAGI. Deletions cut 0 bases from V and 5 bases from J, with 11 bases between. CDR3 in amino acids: CASSYSREEDEQYF. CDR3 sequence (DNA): TGTGCCAGCAGTTACTCCCGCGAGGAGGACGAGCAGTACTTC.

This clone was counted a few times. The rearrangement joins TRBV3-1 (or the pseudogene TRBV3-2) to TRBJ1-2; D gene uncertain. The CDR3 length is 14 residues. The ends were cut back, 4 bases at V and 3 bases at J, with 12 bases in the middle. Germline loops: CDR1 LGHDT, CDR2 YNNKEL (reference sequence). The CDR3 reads CASSRQRRDYGYTF. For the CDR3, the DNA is TGTGCCAGCAGCCGTCAACGCCGGGACTATGGCTACACCTTC.

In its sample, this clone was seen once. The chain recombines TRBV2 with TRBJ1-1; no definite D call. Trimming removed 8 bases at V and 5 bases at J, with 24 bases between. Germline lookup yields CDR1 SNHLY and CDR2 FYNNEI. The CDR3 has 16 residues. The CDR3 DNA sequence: TGTGCCAGCCGGGAGGCTTTATTCGGAGGCAGGACTGAAGCTTTCTTT. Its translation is CASREALFGGRTEAFF. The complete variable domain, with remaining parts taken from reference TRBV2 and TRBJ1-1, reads EPEVTQTPSHQVTQMGQEVILRCVPISNHLYFYWYRQILGQKVEFLVSFYNNEISEKSEIFDDQFSVERPDGSNFTLKIRSTKLEDSAMYFCASREALFGGRTEAFFGQGTRLTVV.

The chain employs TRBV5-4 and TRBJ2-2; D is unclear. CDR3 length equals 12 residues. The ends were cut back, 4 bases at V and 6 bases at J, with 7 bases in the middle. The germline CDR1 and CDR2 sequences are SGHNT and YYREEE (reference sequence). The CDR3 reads CASSLYPGELFF. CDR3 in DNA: TGTGCCAGCAGCCTATACCCCGGGGAGCTGTTTTTT.

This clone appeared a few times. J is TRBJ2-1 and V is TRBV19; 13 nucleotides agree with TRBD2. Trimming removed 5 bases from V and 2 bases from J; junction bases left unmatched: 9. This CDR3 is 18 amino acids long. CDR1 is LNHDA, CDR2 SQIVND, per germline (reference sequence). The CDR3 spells CASSPMRTSGGPYNEQFF. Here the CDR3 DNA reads TGTGCCAGTAGTCCGATGAGGACTAGCGGGGGTCCCTACAATGAGCAGTTCTTC.

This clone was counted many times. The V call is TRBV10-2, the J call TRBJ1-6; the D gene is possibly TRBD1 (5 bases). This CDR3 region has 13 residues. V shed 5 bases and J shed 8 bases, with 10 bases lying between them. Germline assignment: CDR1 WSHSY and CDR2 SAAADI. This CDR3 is CASSRGSDSPLHF. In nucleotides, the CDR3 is TGCGCCAGCAGTCGGGGGAGTGATTCACCCCTCCACTTT.

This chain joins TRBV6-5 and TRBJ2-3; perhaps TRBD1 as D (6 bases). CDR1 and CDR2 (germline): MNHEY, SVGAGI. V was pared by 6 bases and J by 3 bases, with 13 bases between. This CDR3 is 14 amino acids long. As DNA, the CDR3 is TGTGCCAGCAGCAAACAGGGTTGGACAGATACGCAGTATTTT. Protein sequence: CASSKQGWTDTQYF.

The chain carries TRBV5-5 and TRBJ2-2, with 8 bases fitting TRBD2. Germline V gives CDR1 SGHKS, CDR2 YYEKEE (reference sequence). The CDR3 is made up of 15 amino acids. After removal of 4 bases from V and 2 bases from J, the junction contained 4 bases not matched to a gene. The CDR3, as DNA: TGTGCCAGCAGCCACGGGAGGGGCAACACCGGGGAGCTGTTTTTT. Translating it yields CASSHGRGNTGELFF.